In its sample, the clone carrying this T cell receptor beta chain was seen a few times. Its antigen is still unknown. V was clipped by 0 bases and J by 5 bases, with 13 bases between them. The CDR3 sequence is 15 residues long. The germline gives CDR1 MGHRA, CDR2 YSYEKL. The sample belongs to a study of CD8 T cells in ankylosing spondylitis. Overall study findings and caveats: A number of the motif variants had already been described in reactive arthritis synovial fluid and blood. Disease-linked clones reportedly showed significant enrichment in matched ankylosing spondylitis synovial fluid. In ankylosing spondylitis blood, a motif of eight highly homologous TCR beta variants appeared characteristic.

In TCRdb, the 5' RACE reads were re-called with MiXCR into one record per CDR3 protein. This table holds 300,000 to 350,000 distinct CDR3 sequences, over 12% found once. This chain connects TRBV4-1 to TRBJ1-1; D call uncertain. The sequenced sample was blood, either unsorted or a sorted T cell fraction (not recorded which). This TCR came from a male donor with ankylosing spondylitis or in good health (not recorded which). CDR3 nucleotides: TGCGCCAGCAGCCAAGATGTCTGGCCCCCGACTGAAGCTTTCTTT. Amino acid sequence: CASSQDVWPPTEAFF.